This TCR beta chain was retrieved from a study of blood T cell repertoires in COVID-19. The CDR3 runs 15 residues. Germline CDR1 reads KGHSH; CDR2 reads LQKENI. Trimming took 3 bases from V and 5 from J; bases not matched to a gene: 6. Clones were sequenced by immunoSEQ multiplex PCR, and TCRdb holds only the in-frame ones, with some missing. The sample contains about 81,000 clones, about 95% of which appear only once. The origin of this receptor is a human donor with active COVID-19. The donor label of this sample is uncertain. Sequencing used peripheral blood. The V and J genes are TRBV18 and TRBJ2-7; 11 bases map to TRBD1. The CDR3 nucleotides read TGTGCCAGCTCACCGACGGGACAGGGGGGACACGAGCAGTACTTC. This encodes CASSPTGQGGHEQYF.